This T cell receptor beta chain was found in a study of T cell changes during pregnancy in multiple sclerosis (dated by TCRdb to 2018 to 2020). Regarding the complete study: In women with multiple sclerosis, the researchers looked at how the T cell repertoire shifted as pregnancy progressed.

Comment on this clone: There is no known antigen for this receptor. No base quality values were provided; no much bigger clone lies one nucleotide off.

The library relied on the immunoSEQ multiplex PCR assay. TCRdb obtained this table from immuneACCESS and retained in-frame rearrangements with V and J assigned. These tables miss some clones; where compared with another copy, unresolved V genes account for less than half of the shortfall, and the remainder is unexplained. The table for this sample lists over 30,000 clones; 90% to 95% of them were counted only once. Approximately 0.8% of the sample is held by the ten biggest clonotypes. The CDR1 and CDR2 encoded by the germline V gene (reference sequence) are LNHDA and SQIVND. Unmatched junction bases come to 5, with V trimmed by 6 bases and J by 0 bases. The CDR3 covers 17 residues, taking in both the cysteine and the phenylalanine. Only the CDR3 DNA stays, 51 bases, in frame from base 1.

The sequencing here drew on CD4+ T cells from peripheral blood mononuclear cells, taken in the third trimester of pregnancy. The sequence derives from a female donor with multiple sclerosis, enrolled in a pregnancy study. The chain was built from TRBV19 and TRBJ2-6, with 10 bases matching TRBD1. The DNA reads TGTGCCAGTAGGGACAGGGGGGTGTTCTCTGGGGCCAACGTCCTGACTTTC. Its coded protein is CASRDRGVFSGANVLTF.